Listed below are T cell receptor beta chains from one sample, sequenced in a study of T-cell memory formation after mild COVID-19. A single record per CDR3 protein comes from TCRdb applying MiXCR to the 5' RACE reads. The sample has just under 350,000 distinct CDR3 sequences; 10% to 15% are singletons. The specimen sequenced was PBMCs or a T cell subset sorted from them (not recorded which). The receptors were sampled from a young man who had mild COVID-19 (a few samples of this study predate the infection). Cell type and time point are not known. CDR3s include the opening cysteine and the closing phenylalanine or tryptophan. The D gene is left open where the match is weak. The listing skips clone size in some rows; elsewhere it reads once, few, many or a size class.

d_call j_call cdr3_length clone_size v_call cdr3_nt cdr3_aa
. TRBJ1-4 13 . TRBV4-2 TGTGCCAGCAGCCGGGAGGTTAATGAAAAACTGTTTTTT CASSREVNEKLFF
. TRBJ1-1 15 few TRBV21-1 TGTGCCAGCAGCAAGAGGTGGACACCAGACACTGAAACTTTCTTT CASSKRWTPDTETFF
. TRBJ2-3 15 . TRBV5-1 TGCGCCAGCAGCTGGGGTGAGCGAAACACAGATACGCAGTATTTT CASSWGERNTDTQYF
TRBD1 TRBJ1-1 14 few TRBV7-3 TGTGCCAGCAGCTTTCCGGGACAGGGCACTGAAGCTTTCTTT CASSFPGQGTEAFF
. TRBJ2-3 17 . TRBV7-8 TGTGCCAGCAGCTTTATCGACAGGACGGGGAGGACAGATACGCAGTATTTT CASSFIDRTGRTDTQYF
TRBD1 TRBJ2-7 15 . TRBV29-1 TGCAGCGTGCTCGACAGGGCGAGGAGCTCCTACGAGCAGTACTTC CSVLDRARSSYEQYF
. TRBJ2-2 14 . TRBV10-3 TGTGCCATCAGGGACAGAGGGGACACCGGGGAGCTGTTTTTT CAIRDRGDTGELFF
. TRBJ1-6 15 . TRBV6-1 TGTGCCAGCAGTGAAGTCGGCGGACCGGGTTCACCCCTCCACTTT CASSEVGGPGSPLHF
TRBD1 TRBJ1-3 16 . TRBV6-1 TGTGCCAGCACCCAGACAGGGCGTAACTCTGGAAACACCATATATTTT CASTQTGRNSGNTIYF
. TRBJ2-5 13 many TRBV7-2 TGTGCCAGCAGCCAACGACAGGCGGAGACCCAGTACTTC CASSQRQAETQYF
. TRBJ2-1 12 . TRBV11-2 TGTGCCAGCAGCCCGCTCCCGGGGCCGGCGGTCTTC CASSPLPGPAVF
. TRBJ2-1 13 few TRBV24-1 TGTGCCACCAGTGATTCCCTCTCCAATGAGCAGTTCTTC CATSDSLSNEQFF
TRBD1 TRBJ1-1 12 . TRBV14 TGTGCCAGCAGCCAACCGGGACAGAAAGCTTTCTTT CASSQPGQKAFF
TRBD1 TRBJ1-4 18 . TRBV6-6 TGTGCCAGCAGTTACTCCCCAGGGGGCAGGGGAACTAATGAAAAACTGTTTTTT CASSYSPGGRGTNEKLFF
. TRBJ2-3 16 . TRBV6-5 TGTGCCAGCAGAATTGGGGGGGCCGGCCCCGCAGATACGCAGTATTTT CASRIGGAGPADTQYF
TRBD2 TRBJ2-1 15 . TRBV6-2/TRBV6-3 TGTGCCAGCAGCACCGGGACTAGAGGGTGGCATGAGCAGTTCTTC CASSTGTRGWHEQFF
. TRBJ1-1 12 many TRBV5-6 TGTGCCAGCAGCCCCCGGGACATGGAAGCTTTCTTT CASSPRDMEAFF
. TRBJ2-7 18 . TRBV12-3/TRBV12-4 TGTGCCAGCAGTGATAACCTTTGGGGGCGCCTCCCGCTGGGGGAGCAGTACTTC CASSDNLWGRLPLGEQYF
TRBD2 TRBJ2-1 17 . TRBV5-1 TGCGCCAGCAGCCTGGGACTAGCGGGGGTAGACTACAATGAGCAGTTCTTC CASSLGLAGVDYNEQFF
TRBD2 TRBJ2-1 15 few TRBV4-1 TGCGCCAGCAGTTATTTACGGACTAGCTTTGATGAGCAGTTCTTC CASSYLRTSFDEQFF
TRBD1 TRBJ2-7 13 . TRBV27 TGTGCCAGCACCCGGACAGGGAGCTACGAGCAGTACTTC CASTRTGSYEQYF
. TRBJ1-2 14 few TRBV24-1 TGTGCCACCAGTGATAGCCGCGGGTACTATGGCTACACCTTC CATSDSRGYYGYTF
. TRBJ2-5 13 few TRBV2 TGTGCCAGCACCAGCTCAGGGAAAGAGACCCAGTACTTC CASTSSGKETQYF
TRBD1 TRBJ1-2 16 . TRBV9 TGTGCCAGCAGCGTAGGTCTAGGGGGACAGGGCTATGGCTACACCTTC CASSVGLGGQGYGYTF
. TRBJ1-2 14 . TRBV7-9 TGTGCCAGCAGCTTAGATGCGGATAACTATGGCTACACCTTC CASSLDADNYGYTF
. TRBJ2-3 15 . TRBV5-1 TGCGCCAGCAGCTTAAGGCCAGGGAGCACAGATACGCAGTATTTT CASSLRPGSTDTQYF
. TRBJ2-7 13 . TRBV4-3 TGCGCCAGCAGCCAAGTCAGGAGCTCCGAGCAGTACTTC CASSQVRSSEQYF
. TRBJ2-2 13 few TRBV5-6 TGTGCCAGCCGGGGACACAACACCGGGGAGCTGTTTTTT CASRGHNTGELFF
. TRBJ2-4 19 many TRBV7-2 TGTGCCAGCAGCACCCCCTCCGCGGCAGGCACGTTAGCCAAAAACATTCAGTACTTC CASSTPSAAGTLAKNIQYF